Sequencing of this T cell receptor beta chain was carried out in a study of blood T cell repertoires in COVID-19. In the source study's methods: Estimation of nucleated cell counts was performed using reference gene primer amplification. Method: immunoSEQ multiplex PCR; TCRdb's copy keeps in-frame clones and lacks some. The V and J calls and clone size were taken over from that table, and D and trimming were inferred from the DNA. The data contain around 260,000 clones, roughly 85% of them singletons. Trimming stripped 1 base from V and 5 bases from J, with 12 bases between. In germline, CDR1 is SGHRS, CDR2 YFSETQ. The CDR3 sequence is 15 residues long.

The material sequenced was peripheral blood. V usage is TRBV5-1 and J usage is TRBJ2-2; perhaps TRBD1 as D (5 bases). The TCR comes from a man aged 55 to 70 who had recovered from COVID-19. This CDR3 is CASSLRTSGTGELFF. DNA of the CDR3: TGCGCCAGCAGCTTGCGGACATCAGGGACCGGGGAGCTGTTTTTT.